Reported below is one TCR beta chain. This specimen belongs to a study of blood T cell repertoires in COVID-19. Overall study context: COVID-19 samples from acute and convalescent phases originated in the United States, Italy and Spain. The cDNA or gDNA used as material had been derived from T cells, B-cell-depleted T cells, or PBMCs.

The germline gives CDR1 SGHNT, CDR2 YENEEA. V was pared by 2 bases and J by 3 bases, with 5 bases between. The CDR3 loop spans 13 amino acids. As processed by the authors: For nucleated cells, counts were estimated from reference gene primer amplification. Profiling relied on immunoSEQ multiplex PCR, and the TCRdb table lists in-frame clones only, not all of them. From that table come the V and J calls and clone size; the DNA was used to work out D and trimming. The sample lists around 230,000 clones, 85% occurring once. This rearrangement joins TRBV11-3 to TRBJ2-1, with unresolved D. The origin of this receptor is a man aged 45-65 years with COVID-19, enrolled during active disease. Sequences were obtained from peripheral blood. CDR3 region: CASSLNIYNEQFF. DNA of the CDR3: TGTGCCAGCAGCTTAAATATCTACAATGAGCAGTTCTTC.